This paragraph reports one T cell receptor (beta chain). The CDR3 covers 14 residues. Germline CDR1 is LNHDA and CDR2 is SQIVND (reference sequence). The V and J ends lost 2 bases and 7 bases respectively, with 12 bases between them. The sample originates from a study of shared clonotypes between healthy human individuals. Naive CD8 cells, CD45RO-negative and positively selected for CCR7, excluded terminally differentiated effector memory CD45RA+ cells. It was across several immunoSEQ plates that each subset's genomic DNA was evenly split. Sequencing used immunoSEQ multiplex PCR; TCRdb keeps in-frame clones, though not all of them. The table includes about 2 million clones, approximately 94% detected once.

Sequenced input: naive CD8+ T cells sorted from blood. This clonotype was sampled from a man in his late teens or twenties in good health. The J gene is TRBJ1-5, the V gene TRBV19; D may be TRBD1 (5 bases). CDR3 amino acids: CASSIQGSHQPQHF. CDR3 DNA: TGTGCCAGTAGTATACAGGGTTCTCACCAGCCCCAGCATTTT.